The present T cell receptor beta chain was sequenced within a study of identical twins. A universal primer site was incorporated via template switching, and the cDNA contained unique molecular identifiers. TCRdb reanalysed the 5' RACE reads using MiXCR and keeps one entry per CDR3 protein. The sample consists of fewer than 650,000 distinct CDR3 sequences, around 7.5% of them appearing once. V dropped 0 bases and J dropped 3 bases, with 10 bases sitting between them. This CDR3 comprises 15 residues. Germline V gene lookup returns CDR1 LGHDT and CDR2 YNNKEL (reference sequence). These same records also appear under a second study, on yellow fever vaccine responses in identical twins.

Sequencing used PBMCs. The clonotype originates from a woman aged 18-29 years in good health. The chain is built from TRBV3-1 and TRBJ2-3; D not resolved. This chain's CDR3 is CASSQDRISTDTQYF. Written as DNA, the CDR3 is TGTGCCAGCAGCCAAGATAGGATCAGTACAGATACGCAGTATTTT.